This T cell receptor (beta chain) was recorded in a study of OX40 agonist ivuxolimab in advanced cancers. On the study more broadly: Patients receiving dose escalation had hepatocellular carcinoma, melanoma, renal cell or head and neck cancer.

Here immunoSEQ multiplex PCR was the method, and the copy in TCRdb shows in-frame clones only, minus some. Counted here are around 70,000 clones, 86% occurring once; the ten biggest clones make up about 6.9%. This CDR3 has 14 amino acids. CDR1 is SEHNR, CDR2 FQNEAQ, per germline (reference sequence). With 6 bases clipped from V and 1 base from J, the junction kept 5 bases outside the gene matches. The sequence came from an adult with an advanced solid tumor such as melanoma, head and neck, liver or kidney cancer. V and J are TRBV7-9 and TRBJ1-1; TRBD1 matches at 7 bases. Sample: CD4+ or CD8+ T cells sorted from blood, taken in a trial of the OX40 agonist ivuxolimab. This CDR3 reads CASRSGTENTEAFF. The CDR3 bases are TGTGCCAGCAGATCCGGGACAGAGAACACTGAAGCTTTCTTT.